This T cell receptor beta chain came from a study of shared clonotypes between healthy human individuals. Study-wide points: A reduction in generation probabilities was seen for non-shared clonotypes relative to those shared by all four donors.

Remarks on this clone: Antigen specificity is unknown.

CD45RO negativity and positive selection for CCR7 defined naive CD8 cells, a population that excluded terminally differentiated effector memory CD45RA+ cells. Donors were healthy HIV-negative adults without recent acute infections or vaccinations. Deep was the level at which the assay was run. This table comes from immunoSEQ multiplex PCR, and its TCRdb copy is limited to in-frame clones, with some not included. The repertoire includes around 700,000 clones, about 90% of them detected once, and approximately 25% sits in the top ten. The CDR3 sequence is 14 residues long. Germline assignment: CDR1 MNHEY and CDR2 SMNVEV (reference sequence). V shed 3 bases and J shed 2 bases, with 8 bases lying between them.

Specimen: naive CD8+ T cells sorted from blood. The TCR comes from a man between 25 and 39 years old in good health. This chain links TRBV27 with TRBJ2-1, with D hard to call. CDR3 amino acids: CASSFLGTYNEQFF. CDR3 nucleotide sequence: TGTGCCAGCAGTTTCTTGGGAACCTACAATGAGCAGTTCTTC.